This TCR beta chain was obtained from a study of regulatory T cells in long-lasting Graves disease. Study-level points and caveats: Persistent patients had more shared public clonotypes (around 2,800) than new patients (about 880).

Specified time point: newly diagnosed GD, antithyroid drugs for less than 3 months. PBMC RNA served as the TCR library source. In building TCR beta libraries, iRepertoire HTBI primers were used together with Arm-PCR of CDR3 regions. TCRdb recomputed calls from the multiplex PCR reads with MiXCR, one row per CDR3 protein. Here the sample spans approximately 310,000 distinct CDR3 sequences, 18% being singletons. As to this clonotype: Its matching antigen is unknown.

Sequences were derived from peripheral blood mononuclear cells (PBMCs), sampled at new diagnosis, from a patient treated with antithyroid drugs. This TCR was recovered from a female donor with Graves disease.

CDR3 sequence: CASSLVSLGTDTQYF. The CDR3 DNA sequence: TGTGCCAGCAGCTTGGTTTCCTTAGGAACAGATACGCAGTATTTT. The rearrangement links TRBV5-4 to TRBJ2-3, with no clear D. Trimming cost V 0 bases and J 3 bases, with 11 bases left between them. Germline-derived CDR1 and CDR2 are SGHNT and YYREEE (reference sequence). The CDR3 runs to 15 residues.